These 15 T cell receptor beta chains share one sample of origin, sequenced in a study of post-analysis software for immune sequencing data. Study-wide points: The study found TRBV5-6, TRBV5-1 and TRBV20-1 among five or six TRBV segments more frequent in patients than controls.

Antigens of these TCRs are unknown. Libraries were made from TCR beta cDNA, and they carried unique molecular identifiers. Each CDR3 protein is one row after TCRdb ran MiXCR on the PCR reads. Among around 200,000 distinct CDR3 sequences listed, 25% to 30% were seen once. Material: blood. The source is a girl under 18 with multiple sclerosis.

The J gene is TRBJ1-5, the V gene TRBV20-1; D possibly corresponds to TRBD1 (5 bases). The CDR3 extends over 14 amino acids. V lost 6 bases and J 7 bases, leaving 19 bases between the germline ends. Germline V lookup: CDR1 DFQATT, CDR2 SNEGSKA (reference sequence). CDR3 coding DNA: TGCAGTGCAAAGGACACATCGGGGGTCCAGCCCCAGCATTTT. As protein: CSAKDTSGVQPQHF.

This clonotype was found many times. The chain joins TRBV24-1 to TRBJ2-7; D possibly matches TRBD1 or TRBD2 (5 bases each). Trimming left V 0 bases short and J 2 bases short, with 13 bases between. The CDR3 consists of 16 residues. Germline loops: CDR1 KGHDR, CDR2 SFDVKD. The CDR3 DNA sequence: TGTGCCACCAGTGATTTGTGGGGGATGAGGGCCTACGAGCAGTACTTC. Residues: CATSDLWGMRAYEQYF.

In DNA, the CDR3 is TGCGCCAGCAGCCGTCAGGGGATCCCTGAAGCTTTCTTT. It encodes CASSRQGIPEAFF. This sequence joins TRBV5-1 and TRBJ1-1; TRBD1 might be the D (6 bases). Between the trimmed V and J ends, which lost 4 bases and 6 bases, there was a span of 13 bases. Germline V CDR1 and CDR2: SGHRS, YFSETQ. The CDR3 is made up of 13 amino acids.

This clonotype was detected only a few times. This sequence may be a read error, since a much larger clone differs from it by one base. The V call is TRBV15, the J call TRBJ2-1; TRBD2 agrees at 7 bases. The end of the DNA is better explained by TRBJ2-7, so the J call may be wrong. Germline V gene sequence: CDR1 LNHNV, CDR2 YYDKDF (reference sequence). There are 14 residues in the CDR3. The DNA for the CDR3 is TGTGCCACCAGTCCAGCGGGATTCTACAATGAGCAGTACTTC. As protein: CATSPAGFYNEQYF.

The chain carries TRBV12-3 or TRBV12-4 and TRBJ2-7; TRBD1 is a possible D gene (6 bases). Trimming took off 6 bases at V and 7 bases at J, with 19 bases between the two ends. CDR3 length: 14 residues. The CDR3 DNA reads as TGTGCCAGCAGACGAGGACAGAGTGCTTGGGAGCAGTACTTC. Amino acid sequence: CASRRGQSAWEQYF.

In this sample, this clonotype turned up a few times. The chain is built from TRBV2 and TRBJ2-7, with 8 bases lining up with TRBD1. V gave up 3 bases and J gave up 3 bases; unmatched junction bases: 4. CDR1 and CDR2 (germline): SNHLY, FYNNEI. The CDR3 runs to 14 residues. The CDR3 sequence is CASSEQGAGYEQYF. Written as DNA, the CDR3 is TGTGCCAGCAGTGAGCAGGGGGCAGGCTACGAGCAGTACTTC.

This clonotype has only a few counts. The V and J genes are TRBV29-1 and TRBJ1-1; weak D call: TRBD1 (5 bases). The CDR3 has 12 amino acids. V was trimmed by 4 bases and J by 3 bases, leaving 9 bases between them. Germline V gives CDR1 SQVTM, CDR2 ANQGSEA. The CDR3 loop is CSVGEGYTEAFF. The CDR3 coding sequence is TGCAGCGTTGGGGAGGGGTACACTGAAGCTTTCTTT.

The chain couples TRBV6-5 to TRBJ2-5; TRBD1 agrees at 7 bases. CDR3 length: 16 amino acids. Per the germline V gene, CDR1 is MNHEY and CDR2 is SVGAGI. After removal of 0 bases from V and 2 bases from J, the junction contained 6 bases not matched to a gene. This chain's CDR3 is CASSYSGTERQETQYF. The CDR3 region has the DNA TGTGCCAGCAGTTACTCGGGGACAGAGAGGCAAGAGACCCAGTACTTC.

This clonotype was detected ten times or more. The chain combines TRBV3-1 with TRBJ2-5, with 14 bases that match TRBD2. In germline, CDR1 is LGHDT, CDR2 YNNKEL (reference sequence). V shed 2 bases, J shed 5 bases, and the junction held 10 bases outside the gene matches. The CDR3 is 18 amino acids. The CDR3 reads CASSQHRLAGGLGETQYF. The CDR3 coding sequence is TGTGCCAGCAGCCAACACCGACTAGCGGGGGGGCTTGGGGAGACCCAGTACTTC.

As for this clonotype: This may stem from a read error, because a much larger clone lies one nucleotide away. J is TRBJ2-7 and V is TRBV5-1; TRBD2 matches 7 bases. The germline V gene has CDR1 SGHRS and CDR2 YFSETQ. The length of the CDR3 is 13 residues. CDR3 region: CTSGTGYHYEQYF. For the CDR3, the DNA is TGCACCAGCGGGACGGGATATCACTACGAGCAGTACTTC.

With respect to this clonotype: A much larger clonotype is one base distant, so this may be a read error. V usage is TRBV5-1 and J usage is TRBJ2-3, with D perhaps TRBD2 (5 bases). The CDR3 runs to 14 residues. V dropped 3 bases and J dropped 6 bases, with 14 bases sitting between them. Germline V gives CDR1 SGHRS, CDR2 YFSETQ. In DNA, the CDR3 is TGCGCCAGCAGCTGGGCCAGAGGGCTGGATACGCAGTATTTT. Its translation is CASSWARGLDTQYF.

This clonotype has more than one count but fewer than ten. The chain couples TRBV5-1 to TRBJ1-2; TRBD1 agrees at 8 bases. This CDR3 is built from 15 residues. The V gene end was trimmed by 1 base and the J gene end by 5 bases; junction bases not matched to a gene: 7. Looked up from germline, CDR1 is SGHRS and CDR2 is YFSETQ. The CDR3 spells CASSLSGGTGYGYTF. The CDR3 DNA sequence: TGCGCCAGCAGCTTGTCCGGCGGGACAGGTTATGGCTACACCTTC.

The chain combines TRBV20-1 with TRBJ1-2; a possible D gene is TRBD1 (5 bases). Trimming took 5 bases from V and 2 from J, leaving 9 bases between them. Germline CDR1 DFQATT, CDR2 SNEGSKA (reference sequence). There are 12 residues in the CDR3. CDR3 sequence reads: CSAATGNYGYTF. CDR3 nucleotide sequence: TGCAGTGCTGCAACAGGAAACTATGGCTACACCTTC.

A word on this clonotype: A clone one base away is much larger, so this may be a read error. The V gene is TRBV10-2, the J gene TRBJ2-5; tentatively, D is TRBD1 or TRBD2 (5 bases each). The CDR3 runs to 14 residues. CDR1 and CDR2 from the germline V gene are WSHSY and SAAADI. V was trimmed by 6 bases and J by 11 bases, leaving 22 bases between them. This CDR3 is CASSGVTTAYGQYF. CDR3 DNA sequence: TGCGCCAGCAGCGGGGTTACGACAGCCTACGGGCAGTACTTC.

For this clonotype: Being one base from a much bigger clone, this may be a read error. The chain has TRBV20-1 and TRBJ1-2, with D unclear. Germline V gives CDR1 DFQATT, CDR2 SNEGSKA (reference sequence). The germline V and J ends were trimmed by 0 bases and 5 bases, with 10 bases remaining between them. The CDR3 runs to 13 residues. In nucleotides, the CDR3 is TGCAGTGCTAGAGAAAGGGTCCAATATGGCTACACCTTC. It translates to CSARERVQYGYTF.